The clone carrying this T cell receptor (beta chain) was observed many times. Its antigen remains unknown. Quantitative 5'-RACE with molecular barcodes produced the TCR beta libraries. Each CDR3 protein is one row after TCRdb ran MiXCR on the 5' RACE reads. The sample comprises just under 350,000 distinct CDR3 sequences, 14% to 15% of which are singletons, and about 1% rests with the top ten. This sample was included in a study of CD8 T cells in ankylosing spondylitis. Study-level findings and limits: Clones linked to disease were reported to show significant enrichment in matched ankylosing spondylitis synovial fluid. Disease-linked clones were found to be CD8+ and relatively rare in peripheral blood. The study identified a TCR beta motif of roughly eight highly homologous variants that appeared characteristic of ankylosing spondylitis blood.

Germline CDR1 and CDR2: LGHDT and YNNKEL (reference sequence). V dropped 1 base and J dropped 5; count of bases not matched to a gene: 14. The CDR3 contains 17 residues. Specimen: blood, either unsorted or a sorted T cell fraction (not recorded which). This clonotype was obtained from a male donor with ankylosing spondylitis or in good health (not recorded which). The chain joins TRBV3-1 to TRBJ2-7; TRBD2 aligns across 7 bases. The DNA of the CDR3 is TGTGCCAGCAGCCAAGGCGGGACTACCCTGAGGAGCAACGAGCAGTACTTC. Translating gives CASSQGGTTLRSNEQYF.